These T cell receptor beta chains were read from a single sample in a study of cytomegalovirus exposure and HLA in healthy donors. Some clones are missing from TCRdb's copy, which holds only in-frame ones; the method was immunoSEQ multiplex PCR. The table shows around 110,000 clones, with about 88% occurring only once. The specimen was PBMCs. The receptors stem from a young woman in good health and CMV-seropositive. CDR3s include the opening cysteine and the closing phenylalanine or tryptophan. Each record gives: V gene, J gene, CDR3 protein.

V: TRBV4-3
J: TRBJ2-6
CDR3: CASSQTGGSGANVLTF

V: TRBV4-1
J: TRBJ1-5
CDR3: CASSQDWGQGLQPQHF

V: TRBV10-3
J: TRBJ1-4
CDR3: CAISESRGREGEKLFF

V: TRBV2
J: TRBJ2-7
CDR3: CASSDSGGAYEQYF

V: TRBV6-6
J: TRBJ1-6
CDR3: CASSLGQFYNSPLHF

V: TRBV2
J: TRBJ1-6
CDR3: CASSGRELGSPLHF

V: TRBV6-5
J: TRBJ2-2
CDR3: CASSSHLGPIGELFF

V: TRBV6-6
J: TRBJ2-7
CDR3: CASSYEGYEQYF

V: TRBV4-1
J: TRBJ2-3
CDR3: CASSPQAGPTDTQYF

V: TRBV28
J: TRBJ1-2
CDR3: CASSLARGKDGYTF

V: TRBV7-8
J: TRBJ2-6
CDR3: CASSPSGQGSGANVLTF

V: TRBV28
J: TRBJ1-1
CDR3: CASSLLTEAFF

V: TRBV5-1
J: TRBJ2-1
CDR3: CASSKGGQAGDEQFF

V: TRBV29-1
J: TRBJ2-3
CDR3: CSTNEGAGTDTQYF

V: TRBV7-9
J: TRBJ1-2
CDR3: CASSSANLGYTF

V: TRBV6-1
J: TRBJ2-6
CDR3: CATESGAGANVLTF

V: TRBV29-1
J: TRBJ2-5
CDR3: CSAGTSGWETQYF

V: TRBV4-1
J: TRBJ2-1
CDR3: CASSPERGVSYNEQFF

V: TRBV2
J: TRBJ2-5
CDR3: CASSPRRGGGRALQETQYF

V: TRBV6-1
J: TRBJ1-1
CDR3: CASTTGPRGTEAFF

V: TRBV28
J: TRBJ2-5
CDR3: CASSFPRVILTSGGAQETQYF

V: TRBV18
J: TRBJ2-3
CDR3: CASSPPGGADTQYF

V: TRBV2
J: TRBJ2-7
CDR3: CASTNDSYEQYF

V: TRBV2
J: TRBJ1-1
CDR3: CASSENRDFEAFF

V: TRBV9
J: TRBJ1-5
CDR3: CASSVGADSNQPQHF

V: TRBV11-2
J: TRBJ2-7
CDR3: CASSFYSGLAGPSSYEQYF

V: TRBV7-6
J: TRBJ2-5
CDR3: CASSPGYLLQETQYF

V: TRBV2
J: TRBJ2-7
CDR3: CASREGHSISYEQYF

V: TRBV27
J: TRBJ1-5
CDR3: CASSLLVESPQHF

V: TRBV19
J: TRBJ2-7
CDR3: CASSRGGAVGEQYF

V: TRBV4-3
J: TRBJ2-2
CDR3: CASSQRWAGGTGELFF

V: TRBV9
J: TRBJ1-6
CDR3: CASSPGRTGNSPLHF